This T cell receptor beta chain came from a study of blood T cell repertoires in COVID-19. Across the whole study: Sites in the United States, Italy and Spain provided acute and convalescent COVID-19 samples. Nucleic acid was either cDNA or gDNA, and it came from T cells, B-cell-depleted T cells, or PBMCs.

Only one count was recorded for this clone. The junction departs from germline at one end; a sequencing error may be responsible. Germline assignment: CDR1 LNHDA and CDR2 SQIVND (reference sequence). This CDR3 is built from 13 residues. Original processing notes: Nucleated cell counts were estimated from reference gene primer amplification. Sequencing was performed with immunoSEQ multiplex PCR; in TCRdb, only in-frame clones are kept and a portion is missing. V, J and clone size are those of that table, while D and trimming were read from the DNA. The sample lists about 73,000 clones, about 83% occurring once.

This receptor was identified in a man between 45 and 60 years old with active COVID-19. Source material: peripheral blood. The V call is TRBV19, the J call TRBJ2-3; 11 bases agree with TRBD2. The chain's CDR3 is CASSKLAGEGPHF. The CDR3, as DNA: TGTGCCAGTAGTAAACTAGCGGGAGAAGGTCCGCATTTT.